The clone carrying this T cell receptor beta chain appeared once. Its antigen is unidentified. This specimen belongs to a study of cytomegalovirus exposure and HLA in healthy donors. At the level of the study: Of all 400 or so donors who were genotyped, roughly 85% belonged to the Caucasian-associated ancestry cluster. General study findings and limits: Other equally common chains were less clonally expanded than HLA-associated TCR beta chains, a later analysis showed.

The CDR3 covers 14 residues. The germline V gene has CDR1 SQVTM and CDR2 ANQGSEA. V dropped 3 bases and J dropped 7 bases, with 18 bases sitting between them. The PCR used 60 Vbeta and 13 Jbeta primers. The table came from immunoSEQ multiplex PCR; TCRdb's copy has only in-frame clones and leaves some out. Altogether fewer than 200,000 clones are present, around 78% being singletons, with the ten largest covering approximately 0.76%. The chain recombines TRBV29-1 with TRBJ1-2, with no clear D. Sequencing was performed on PBMCs. The sequence came from a female donor in good health and CMV-seronegative. This chain's CDR3 is CSVELREIESGYTF. The DNA for the CDR3 is TGCAGCGTTGAGCTTCGGGAAATTGAGTCTGGCTACACCTTC.